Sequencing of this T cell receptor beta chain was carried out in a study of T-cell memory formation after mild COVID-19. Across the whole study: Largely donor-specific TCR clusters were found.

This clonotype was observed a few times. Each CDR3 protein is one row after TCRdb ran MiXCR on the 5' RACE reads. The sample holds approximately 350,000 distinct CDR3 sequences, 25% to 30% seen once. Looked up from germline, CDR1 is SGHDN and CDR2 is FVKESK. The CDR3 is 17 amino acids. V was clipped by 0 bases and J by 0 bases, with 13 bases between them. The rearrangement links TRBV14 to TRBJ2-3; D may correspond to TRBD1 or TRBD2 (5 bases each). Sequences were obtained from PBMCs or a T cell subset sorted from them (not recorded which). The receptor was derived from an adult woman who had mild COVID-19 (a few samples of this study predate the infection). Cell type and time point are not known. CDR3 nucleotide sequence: TGTGCCAGCAGCCAAGAGCTAAGGGACGTCAGCACAGATACGCAGTATTTT. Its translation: CASSQELRDVSTDTQYF.